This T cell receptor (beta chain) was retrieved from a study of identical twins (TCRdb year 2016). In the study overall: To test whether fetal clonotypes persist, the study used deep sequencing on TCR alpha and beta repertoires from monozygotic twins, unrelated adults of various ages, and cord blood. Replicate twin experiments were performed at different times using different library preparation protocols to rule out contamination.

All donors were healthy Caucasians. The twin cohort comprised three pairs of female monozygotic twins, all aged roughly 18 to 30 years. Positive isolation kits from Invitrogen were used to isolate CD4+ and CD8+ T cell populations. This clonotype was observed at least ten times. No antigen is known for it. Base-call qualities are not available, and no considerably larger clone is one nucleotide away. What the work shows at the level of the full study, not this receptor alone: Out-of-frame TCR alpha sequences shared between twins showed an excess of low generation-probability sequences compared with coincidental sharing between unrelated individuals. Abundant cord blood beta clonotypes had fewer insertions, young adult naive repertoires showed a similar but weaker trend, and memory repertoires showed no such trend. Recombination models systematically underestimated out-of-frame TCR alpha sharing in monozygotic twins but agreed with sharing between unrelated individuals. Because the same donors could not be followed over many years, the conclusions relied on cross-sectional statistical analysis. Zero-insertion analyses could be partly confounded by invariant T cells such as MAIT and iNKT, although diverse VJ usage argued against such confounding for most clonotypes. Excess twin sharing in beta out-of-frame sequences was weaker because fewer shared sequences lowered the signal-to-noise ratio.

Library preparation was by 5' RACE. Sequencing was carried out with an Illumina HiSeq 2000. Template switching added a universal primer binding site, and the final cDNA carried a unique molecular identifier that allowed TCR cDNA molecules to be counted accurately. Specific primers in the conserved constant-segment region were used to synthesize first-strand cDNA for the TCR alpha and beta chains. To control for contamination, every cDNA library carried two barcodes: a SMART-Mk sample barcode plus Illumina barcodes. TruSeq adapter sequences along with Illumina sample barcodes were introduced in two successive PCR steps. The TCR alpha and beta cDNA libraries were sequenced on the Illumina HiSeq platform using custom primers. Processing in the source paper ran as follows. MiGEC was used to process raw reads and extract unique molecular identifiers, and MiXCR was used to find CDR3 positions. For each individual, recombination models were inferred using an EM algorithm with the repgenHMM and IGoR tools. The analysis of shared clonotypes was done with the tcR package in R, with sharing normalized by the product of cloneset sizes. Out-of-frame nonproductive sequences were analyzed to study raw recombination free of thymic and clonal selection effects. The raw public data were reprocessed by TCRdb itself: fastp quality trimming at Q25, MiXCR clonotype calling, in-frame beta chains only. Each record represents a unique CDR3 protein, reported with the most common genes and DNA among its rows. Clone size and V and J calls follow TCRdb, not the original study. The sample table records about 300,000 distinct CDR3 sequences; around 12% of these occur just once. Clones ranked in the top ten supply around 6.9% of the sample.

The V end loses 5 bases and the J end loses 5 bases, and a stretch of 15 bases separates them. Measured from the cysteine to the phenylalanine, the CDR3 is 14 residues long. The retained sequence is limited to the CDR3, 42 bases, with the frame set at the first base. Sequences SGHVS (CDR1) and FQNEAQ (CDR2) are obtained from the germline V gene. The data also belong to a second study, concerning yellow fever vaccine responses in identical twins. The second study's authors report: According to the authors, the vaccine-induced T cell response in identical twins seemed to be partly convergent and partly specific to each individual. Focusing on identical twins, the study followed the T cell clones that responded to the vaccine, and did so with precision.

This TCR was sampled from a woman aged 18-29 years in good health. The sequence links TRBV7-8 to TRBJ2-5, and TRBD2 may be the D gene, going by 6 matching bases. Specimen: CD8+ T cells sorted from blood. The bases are TGTGCCAGCAGCCCCCCCCCGAGCGGGGAGACCCAGTACTTC. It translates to CASSPPPSGETQYF.